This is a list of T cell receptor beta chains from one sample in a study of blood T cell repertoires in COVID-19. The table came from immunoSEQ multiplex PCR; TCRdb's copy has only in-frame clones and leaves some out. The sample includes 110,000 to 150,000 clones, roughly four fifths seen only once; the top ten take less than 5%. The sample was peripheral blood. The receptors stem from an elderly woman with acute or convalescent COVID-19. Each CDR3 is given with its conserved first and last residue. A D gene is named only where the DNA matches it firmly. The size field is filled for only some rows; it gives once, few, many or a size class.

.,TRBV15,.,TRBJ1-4,CATSSGFSQEKLFF,TGTGCCACCAGCAGTGGTTTTTCCCAGGAAAAACTGTTTTTT
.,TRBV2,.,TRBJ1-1,CASGLKNTEAFF,TGTGCCAGCGGGCTCAAAAACACTGAAGCTTTCTTT
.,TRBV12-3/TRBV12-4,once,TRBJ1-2,CASSYDGVHGYTF,TGTGCCAGCAGTTATGACGGGGTTCATGGCTACACCTTC
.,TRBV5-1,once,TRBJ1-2,CASSIQGDYGYTF,TGCGCCAGCAGCATCCAAGGGGACTATGGCTACACCTTC
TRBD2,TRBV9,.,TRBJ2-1,CASSPSGGPANEQFF,TGTGCCAGCAGCCCTAGCGGCGGCCCAGCGAATGAGCAGTTCTTC
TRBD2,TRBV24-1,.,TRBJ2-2,CATSDSSGRARGPGELFF,TGTGCCACCAGTGACTCTAGCGGGAGGGCCCGGGGTCCCGGGGAGCTGTTTTTT
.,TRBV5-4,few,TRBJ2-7,CASSAGVIAGGEQYF,TGTGCCAGCAGCGCTGGAGTGATTGCAGGAGGCGAGCAGTACTTC
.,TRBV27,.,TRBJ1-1,CASSGQTGRGKAFF,TGTGCCAGCAGCGGACAGACCGGGAGGGGGAAAGCTTTCTTT
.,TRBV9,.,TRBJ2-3,CASSVGGTDTQYF,TGTGCCAGCAGCGTCGGGGGCACAGATACGCAGTATTTT
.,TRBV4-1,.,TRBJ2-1,CASSQEEALKQFF,TGCGCCAGCAGCCAAGAGGAGGCCTTGAAGCAGTTCTTC
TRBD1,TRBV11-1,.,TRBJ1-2,CASSSGQEANYGYTF,TGTGCCAGCAGCAGCGGACAGGAAGCTAACTATGGCTACACCTTC
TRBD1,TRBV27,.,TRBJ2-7,CARTDRGGGSYEQYF,TGTGCCAGGACAGACAGGGGTGGGGGCTCCTACGAGCAGTACTTC
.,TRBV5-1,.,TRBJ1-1,CASSLWYERLGGTEAFF,TGCGCCAGCAGCCTATGGTATGAGCGACTCGGGGGCACTGAAGCTTTCTTT
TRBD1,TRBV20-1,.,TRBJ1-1,CSGQGGTEAFF,TGCAGTGGACAGGGCGGAACTGAAGCTTTCTTT
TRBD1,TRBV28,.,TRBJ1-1,CASSLRTGGGSNTEAFF,TGTGCCAGCAGTTTACGGACAGGGGGCGGGTCGAACACTGAAGCTTTCTTT
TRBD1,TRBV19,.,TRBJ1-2,CASSILGQAGYTF,TGTGCCAGTAGTATACTTGGACAGGCTGGCTACACCTTC
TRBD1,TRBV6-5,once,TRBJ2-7,CASSNDRESPYEQYF,TGTGCCAGCAGCAATGACAGGGAGAGTCCCTACGAGCAGTACTTC
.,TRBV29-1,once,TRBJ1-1,CSVASQANTEAFF,TGCAGCGTTGCAAGCCAGGCAAACACTGAAGCTTTCTTT
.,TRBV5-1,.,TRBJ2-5,CASSLAGMGNQETQYF,TGCGCCAGCAGCTTGGCCGGGATGGGAAACCAAGAGACCCAGTACTTC
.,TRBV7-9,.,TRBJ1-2,CASSKGGGRENYGYTF,TGTGCCAGCAGCAAAGGGGGGGGCAGAGAGAACTATGGCTACACCTTC
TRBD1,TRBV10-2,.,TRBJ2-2,CASNPQGGDTGELFF,TGCGCCAGCAACCCACAGGGGGGCGACACCGGGGAGCTGTTTTTT
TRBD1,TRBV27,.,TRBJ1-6,CASRRERGGRFHNSPLHF,TGTGCCAGCAGAAGGGAGAGAGGGGGCAGATTCCATAATTCACCCCTCCACTTT
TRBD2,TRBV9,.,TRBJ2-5,CASSVGVSGGGETQYF,TGTGCCAGCAGCGTAGGGGTGAGCGGGGGAGGGGAGACCCAGTACTTC